These 27 T cell receptor beta chains originate from one sample sequenced in a study of CD8+ T cells in alopecia areata (dated by TCRdb to between 2018 and 2020). Libraries were made using the immunoSEQ multiplex PCR assay. To provide template for TCR sequencing, every sample had RNA extracted and reverse transcribed into cDNA. This immuneACCESS table, as held by TCRdb, lists in-frame sequences with V and J called but not all clones. Of the missing ones, under half trace to an unresolved V gene in checked studies; the others have no known cause. Across this sample there are about 110,000 clones, with approximately 63% seen only once. The ten largest make up 20% to 25% of the sample. The source material was CD8+ T cells sorted from blood. The receptors here all came from a human donor in good health.

This clone was found many times. The CDR3 nucleotides are TGTGCCAGCAGCTTCGACACCGGGGAGCTGTTTTTT. This translates into CASSFDTGELFF. The V gene is TRBV7-9, the J gene TRBJ2-2; D remains unclear. The CDR3 spans 12 residues. Germline-derived CDR1 and CDR2 are SEHNR and FQNEAQ (reference sequence). Trimming stripped 3 bases from V and 3 bases from J, with 2 bases between.

The gene calls are TRBV5-6 and TRBJ2-2; D may be TRBD2 (6 bases). Germline values: CDR1 SGHDT, CDR2 YYEEEE. This CDR3 contains 17 residues. V dropped 0 bases and J dropped 4 bases, with 16 bases sitting between them. The CDR3 protein is CASSLAWYGTRTGELFF. The DNA of the CDR3 is TGTGCCAGCAGCTTGGCCTGGTATGGGACTCGCACCGGGGAGCTGTTTTTT.

The V call is TRBV9, the J call TRBJ2-3; D call uncertain. Per germline, CDR1 SGDLS and CDR2 YYNGEE. V lost 0 bases and J 0 bases, leaving 5 bases between the germline ends. The CDR3 has 14 residues. CDR3 sequence reads: CASSVERSTDTQYF. DNA for the CDR3: TGTGCCAGCAGCGTAGAGAGGAGCACAGATACGCAGTATTTT.

This clone turned up a few times. The chain couples TRBV5-1 to TRBJ2-6; D remains unclear. Germline lookup yields CDR1 SGHRS and CDR2 YFSETQ. The V end was cut by 0 bases, the J end by 2 bases, with 9 bases between. This CDR3 contains 16 residues. Written as DNA, the CDR3 is TGCGCCAGCAGCTTGGCCTATCTCACTGGGGCCAACGTCCTGACTTTC. Its translation is CASSLAYLTGANVLTF.

The rearrangement uses TRBV5-1 and TRBJ2-5; no clear D gene. V was cut by 4 bases and J by 5 bases, with 12 bases left in between. From germline, CDR1 is SGHRS and CDR2 YFSETQ. This CDR3 is 13 amino acids long. This CDR3 reads CASSVWERETQYF. Here the CDR3 DNA reads TGCGCCAGCAGCGTGTGGGAACGGGAGACCCAGTACTTC.

The V and J genes are TRBV13 and TRBJ2-1, with 7 bases lining up with TRBD1. This CDR3 has 16 residues. V was pared by 6 bases and J by 4 bases, with 12 bases of the junction left unmatched. The germline gives CDR1 PRHDT, CDR2 FYEKMQ (reference sequence). The CDR3, as DNA: TGTGCCAGCAGTTCATGGACGACAGGGTTGTACAATGAGCAGTTCTTC. This translates into CASSSWTTGLYNEQFF. The entire variable domain, with the rest obtained from reference TRBV13 and TRBJ2-1, is as follows: AAGVIQSPRHLIKEKRETATLKCYPIPRHDTVYWYQQGPGQDPQFLISFYEKMQSDKGSIPDRFSAQQFSDYHSELNMSSLELGDSALYFCASSSWTTGLYNEQFFGPGTRLTVL.

This clone was counted a few times. The gene calls are TRBV29-1 and TRBJ2-7; 7 bases map to TRBD1. V was clipped by 6 bases and J by 6 bases; unmatched bases: 5. This CDR3 has 11 residues. CDR1 and CDR2 from the germline V gene are SQVTM and ANQGSEA. The CDR3 DNA is TGCAGCGTGTCGACAGGGCCCGAGCAGTACTTC. Residues: CSVSTGPEQYF.

On this clone itself: The junction departs from the called germline gene at one end, perhaps through a read error. The genes are TRBV10-3 and TRBJ1-2, with D tentatively TRBD1 (5 bases). This CDR3 contains 16 residues. CDR1 ENHRY and CDR2 SYGVKD come from the germline V gene. The CDR3 spells CAISESYWGFSYGYTF. CDR3 DNA: TGTGCCATCAGCGAGTCCTACTGGGGCTTCTCCTATGGCTACACCTTC.

V and J are TRBV6-5 and TRBJ2-7; D gene ambiguous. From germline, CDR1 is MNHEY and CDR2 SVGAGI. Trimming removed 8 bases from V and 2 bases from J, with 10 bases in between. The CDR3 is made up of 12 amino acids. CDR3 sequence (DNA): TGTGCCAGCTCGGCAGGAACCTACGAGCAGTACTTC. Translated, it gives CASSAGTYEQYF.

This clone was seen more than once but under ten times. In the same sample, other DNA sequences code for this CDR3. The gene calls are TRBV27 and TRBJ2-7, with D unclear. Trimming left V 2 bases short and J 3 bases short, with 8 bases between. The CDR3 is 13 residues long. Germline values: CDR1 MNHEY, CDR2 SMNVEV (reference sequence). This chain's CDR3 is CASSLTGSYEQYF. CDR3 DNA sequence: TGTGCCAGCAGTTTAACGGGCAGCTACGAGCAGTACTTC.

As for this clone: This specimen includes other DNA sequences encoding the same CDR3. The chain carries TRBV7-6 and TRBJ2-7; D tentatively reads TRBD1 or TRBD2 (5 bases each). Per the germline V gene, CDR1 is SGHVS and CDR2 is FNYEAQ. The CDR3 is made up of 14 amino acids. V shed 2 bases and J shed 1 base, with 9 bases lying between them. This chain's CDR3 is CASSLSGGSYEQYF. Written as DNA, the CDR3 is TGTGCCAGCAGCTTATCTGGGGGATCCTACGAGCAGTACTTC.

The chain employs TRBV30 and TRBJ2-1, with 8 positions matching TRBD2. In germline, CDR1 is GTSNPN, CDR2 SVGIG (reference sequence). The CDR3 spans 16 residues. The trim removed 3 bases at V and 3 bases at J, leaving 10 bases unmatched. The CDR3 here is CAWSGSGAGLYNEQFF. CDR3 bases: TGTGCCTGGAGCGGTAGCGGGGCCGGTCTCTACAATGAGCAGTTCTTC.

This clone was seen once. The chain links TRBV5-6 to TRBJ2-7; D may match TRBD1 or TRBD2 (5 bases each). Deletions cut 4 bases from V and 3 bases from J, with 14 bases between. In germline, CDR1 is SGHDT, CDR2 YYEEEE. This CDR3 spans 14 amino acids. CDR3: CASSQGRGRYEQYF. CDR3 bases: TGTGCCAGCAGCCAGGGACGGGGACGCTACGAGCAGTACTTC.

The chain recombines TRBV19 with TRBJ1-5; no reliable D call. Germline loops: CDR1 LNHDA, CDR2 SQIVND (reference sequence). Trimming pared 6 bases from V and 3 bases from J, leaving 15 bases between. The CDR3 totals 15 residues. The CDR3 coding sequence is TGTGCCAGTAGCGGCTGGTTCGGCATCAATCAGCCCCAGCATTTT. It specifies CASSGWFGINQPQHF.

This chain joins TRBV5-1 and TRBJ2-7; tentatively, D is TRBD1 (5 bases). This CDR3 is built from 13 residues. Germline V gene sequence: CDR1 SGHRS, CDR2 YFSETQ. V was clipped by 2 bases and J by 2 bases, with 8 bases between them. The CDR3 is CASSLRQPYEQYF. CDR3 nucleotide sequence: TGCGCCAGCAGCTTACGACAGCCCTACGAGCAGTACTTC.

This clone has more than one count but fewer than ten. The rearrangement links TRBV7-2 to TRBJ2-7; possible D gene TRBD2, 5 bases. The CDR3 contains 14 residues. Germline assignment: CDR1 SGHTA and CDR2 FQGNSA. The V end lost 3 bases, the J end lost 4 bases, and 13 bases lay between the germline ends. For the CDR3, the DNA is TGTGCCAGCAGCTTCCCTCCCGAGGGTTACGAGCAGTACTTC. Protein sequence: CASSFPPEGYEQYF.

The chain joins TRBV6-5 to TRBJ2-1, with 10 bases lining up with TRBD2. This CDR3 contains 15 residues. After removal of 11 bases from V and 3 bases from J, the junction contained 10 bases not matched to a gene. CDR1 MNHEY and CDR2 SVGAGI come from the germline V gene. The CDR3, as DNA: TGTGCCTCCTCAGAGTCTAGCGGGGGCTACAATGAGCAGTTCTTC. This encodes CASSESSGGYNEQFF.

The count of this clone is one. This chain joins TRBV4-1 and TRBJ2-5, with D tentatively TRBD1 or TRBD2 (5 bases each). In germline, CDR1 is MGHRA, CDR2 YSYEKL. The V end was cut by 2 bases, the J end by 4 bases, with 17 bases between. The CDR3 is made up of 16 amino acids. In DNA form, the CDR3 reads TGCGCCAGCAGCCAAATAGAGGGGTGGGGCGGAGAGACCCAGTACTTC. Its translation: CASSQIEGWGGETQYF.

This clone was seen repeatedly, ten times or more. This chain joins TRBV2 and TRBJ2-3, with 8 nucleotides matching TRBD1. V was pared by 8 bases and J by 2 bases, with 12 bases of the junction left unmatched. CDR1 and CDR2 (germline): SNHLY, FYNNEI. There are 16 residues in the CDR3. The CDR3 loop is CASHPMTGAITDTQYF. The CDR3 DNA reads TGTGCCAGCCACCCCATGACAGGGGCCATCACAGATACGCAGTATTTT.

There are a few counts of this clone. The chain recombines TRBV13 with TRBJ2-5; possible D gene TRBD1, 5 bases. The CDR3 has 14 residues. Germline V CDR1 and CDR2: PRHDT, FYEKMQ (reference sequence). V lost 6 bases and J 4 bases, leaving 15 bases between the germline ends. CDR3 sequence (DNA): TGTGCCAGCAGTCGTGGGGCCAGGGCAGAGACCCAGTACTTC. Translating it yields CASSRGARAETQYF.

The chain joins TRBV7-9 to TRBJ2-3; no clear D. Germline V gene data show CDR1 as SEHNR and CDR2 as FQNEAQ (reference sequence). The CDR3 covers 13 residues. V lost 3 bases and J lost 4, with 8 bases in between. The CDR3 region has the DNA TGTGCCAGCAGCTTCGTTCTAGCAGATACGCAGTATTTT. As protein: CASSFVLADTQYF.

V gene TRBV5-6 combines with J gene TRBJ2-1; 7 nucleotides match TRBD2. The germline CDR1 and CDR2 sequences are SGHDT and YYEEEE. The V and J ends lost 2 bases and 5 bases, in that order; junction bases with no gene match: 7. This CDR3 region has 15 residues. CDR3 amino acids: CASSFGLAVDNEQFF. As DNA, the CDR3 is TGTGCCAGCAGCTTCGGTCTAGCGGTGGACAATGAGCAGTTCTTC.

Remarks on this clone: The DNA is left out, because the CDR3 cannot be placed on it with certainty; the CDR3 is given as TCRdb lists it. J is TRBJ2-1 and V is TRBV9; the D call TRBD1 from the table was never checked on the DNA. The germline V gene has CDR1 SGDLS and CDR2 YYNGEE. 12 amino acids form the CDR3, both terminal residues included. The CDR3 loop is CASSVGAGAVFF.

The chain is built from TRBV7-8 and TRBJ2-5, with TRBD1 matching over 12 bases. V was pared by 5 bases and J by 4 bases, with 8 bases of the junction left unmatched. CDR1 SGHVS and CDR2 FQNEAQ come from the germline V gene. CDR3 length equals 16 residues. CDR3 in DNA: TGTGCCAGCAGCCACCGGGACAGGGGGCTTCCAGAGACCCAGTACTTC. The encoded protein is CASSHRDRGLPETQYF.

The chain joins TRBV18 to TRBJ2-7; D possibly corresponds to TRBD2 (5 bases). The CDR3 covers 14 residues. Germline-derived CDR1 and CDR2 are KGHSH and LQKENI. V was cut by 0 bases and J by 3 bases, with 9 bases left in between. The CDR3 protein is CASSPPEGDYEQYF. The CDR3 DNA reads TGTGCCAGCTCACCACCTGAGGGTGACTACGAGCAGTACTTC. Full variable domain (outside the CDR3, taken from reference TRBV18 and TRBJ2-7): NAGVMQNPRHLVRRRGQEARLRCSPMKGHSHVYWYRQLPEEGLKFMVYLQKENIIDESGMPKERFSAEFPKEGPSILRIQQVVRGDSAAYFCASSPPEGDYEQYFGPGTRLTVT.

The V gene is TRBV2, the J gene TRBJ2-5, with D perhaps being TRBD1 or TRBD2 (5 bases each). The CDR3 sequence is 15 residues long. Looked up from germline, CDR1 is SNHLY and CDR2 is FYNNEI. Between the trimmed V and J ends, which lost 2 bases and 4 bases, there was a span of 14 bases. This CDR3 reads CASSEIRDLLETQYF. CDR3 in DNA: TGTGCCAGCAGTGAAATACGGGACCTACTAGAGACCCAGTACTTC.

In this sample, this clone turned up a few times. V is TRBV5-6 and J is TRBJ2-7; 9 bases are shared with TRBD1. The junction had 6 bases not matched to a gene; V was cut back by 4 bases and J by 4 bases. This CDR3 comprises 14 residues. In germline, CDR1 is SGHDT, CDR2 YYEEEE. The CDR3 reads CASSTGQGFYEQYF. Written as DNA, the CDR3 is TGTGCCAGCAGCACGGGACAGGGTTTTTACGAGCAGTACTTC.